Each of the 30 T cell receptor beta chains below was sequenced from the same sample in a study of T cell responses to AZD1222 COVID-19 vaccine. Repertoires were generated with immunoSEQ multiplex PCR, while TCRdb's copy carries only in-frame clones and drops some. The sample holds tens of thousands of clones, over 75% seen once. The specimen comprised peripheral blood, sampled 28 days after the second AZD1222 dose. Receptor source: an adult who received the AZD1222 COVID-19 vaccine.

V usage is TRBV24-1 and J usage is TRBJ2-2, with D hard to call. V lost 1 base, J lost 7 bases, and 6 bases lay in between. Germline assignment: CDR1 KGHDR and CDR2 SFDVKD. This CDR3 has 13 amino acids. The CDR3 DNA follows: TGTGCCACCAGTGATTTCGTCGGCGGGGAGCTGTTTTTT. This codes for CATSDFVGGELFF.

The chain combines TRBV5-1 with TRBJ2-7; the match to TRBD1 covers 10 bases. The V segment lost 4 bases and the J segment 5 bases; nucleotides outside the gene matches: 9. Looked up from germline, CDR1 is SGHRS and CDR2 is YFSETQ. The CDR3 sequence is 15 residues long. The CDR3 region has the DNA TGCGCCAGCAGCAGCGGACAGGGGGTCTGGGACGAGCAGTACTTC. Amino acids: CASSSGQGVWDEQYF.

J is TRBJ1-2 and V is TRBV2; a possible D gene is TRBD1 (6 bases). Trimming left V 7 bases short and J 7 bases short, with 19 bases between. This CDR3 comprises 14 residues. The V gene's germline CDR1 is SNHLY and CDR2 FYNNEI. The CDR3 nucleotides are TGTGCCAGCACCGAAGCGGCGGGGGCGGGTGGCTACACCTTC. It encodes CASTEAAGAGGYTF.

This sequence joins TRBV27 and TRBJ1-4; no clear D. From germline, CDR1 is MNHEY and CDR2 SMNVEV (reference sequence). The CDR3 covers 15 residues. Trimming cost V 0 bases and J 3 bases, with 8 bases left between them. Written as DNA, the CDR3 is TGTGCCAGCAGTTTATCAGGGTGGCCTAATGAAAAACTGTTTTTT. Translation: CASSLSGWPNEKLFF. Complete variable domain (other parts from reference TRBV27 and TRBJ1-4): EAQVTQNPRYLITVTGKKLTVTCSQNMNHEYMSWYRQDPGLGLRQIYYSMNVEVTDKGDVPEGYKVSRKEKRNFPLILESPSPNQTSLYFCASSLSGWPNEKLFFGSGTQLSVL.

This chain links TRBV7-3 with TRBJ2-3; weak D call: TRBD1 (6 bases). V was shortened by 1 base and J by 6 bases, with 11 bases between the two germline ends. The CDR3 loop spans 14 amino acids. Germline-derived CDR1 and CDR2 are SGHTA and FQGTGA. CDR3 amino acids: CASSLRDTGDTQYF. CDR3 nucleotides: TGTGCCAGCAGCTTAAGGGACACCGGGGATACGCAGTATTTT. The whole variable domain, remainder taken from reference TRBV7-3 and TRBJ2-3, is GAGVSQTPSNKVTEKGKYVELRCDPISGHTALYWYRQSLGQGPEFLIYFQGTGAADDSGLPNDRFFAVRPEGSVSTLKIQRTERGDSAVYLCASSLRDTGDTQYFGPGTRLTVL.

This clone was recorded only once. V is TRBV6-4 and J is TRBJ2-3; TRBD2 aligns across 9 bases. V dropped 5 bases and J dropped 1; count of bases not matched to a gene: 7. Per the germline V gene, CDR1 is MRHNA and CDR2 is SNTAGT. The CDR3 totals 16 residues. The CDR3 DNA reads TGTGCCAGCAGTCGTTATAGCGGGGGCGGCACAGATACGCAGTATTTT. This gives the protein CASSRYSGGGTDTQYF.

In DNA, the CDR3 is TGTGCCAGCAGTCTAACCAGGGACAATAATTCACCCCTCCACTTT. This translates into CASSLTRDNNSPLHF. The chain employs TRBV27 and TRBJ1-6; D might be TRBD1 (6 bases). The V gene lost 5 bases and the J gene lost 5 bases, with 13 bases spanning the gap. The length of the CDR3 is 15 residues. The V gene's germline CDR1 is MNHEY and CDR2 SMNVEV (reference sequence).

The CDR3 loop reads CASAPRRSSYEQYF. The CDR3 nucleotides are TGTGCCAGCGCCCCCAGAAGGAGCTCCTACGAGCAGTACTTC. V gene TRBV28 combines with J gene TRBJ2-7; D not resolved. The CDR3 extends over 14 amino acids. The germline CDR1 and CDR2 sequences are MDHEN and SYDVKM. The V end lost 8 bases, the J end lost 0 bases, and 14 bases lay between the germline ends.

The J gene is TRBJ1-1, the V gene TRBV6-5; D gene unclear. This CDR3 comprises 13 residues. The germline V gene has CDR1 MNHEY and CDR2 SVGAGI. Trimming left V 5 bases short and J 1 base short, with 8 bases between. This CDR3 reads CASSRVKNTEAFF. The CDR3 DNA reads TGTGCCAGCAGTAGAGTCAAGAACACTGAAGCTTTCTTT.

The table lists this clone with a few counts. The CDR3 loop reads CASRGSGYNSPLHF. The CDR3 region has the DNA TGTGCCAGTAGGGGATCGGGGTATAATTCACCCCTCCACTTT. This chain joins TRBV6-5 and TRBJ1-6; D possibly corresponds to TRBD1 (5 bases). V was clipped by 9 bases and J by 4 bases, with 13 bases between them. This CDR3 is built from 14 residues. CDR1 MNHEY and CDR2 SVGAGI come from the germline V gene.

The V and J genes are TRBV5-1 and TRBJ2-7; TRBD1 matches 9 bases. The CDR3 extends over 15 amino acids. Germline CDR1 SGHRS, CDR2 YFSETQ. The trim removed 0 bases at V and 5 bases at J, leaving 6 bases unmatched. CDR3 sequence (DNA): TGCGCCAGCAGCTTGGGGGGACAGGGATTCCACGAGCAGTACTTC. Protein: CASSLGGQGFHEQYF.

V and J are TRBV5-6 and TRBJ2-1; 7 positions match TRBD1. The CDR3 length is 16 residues. The germline V gene encodes CDR1 SGHDT and CDR2 YYEEEE. V lost 6 bases and J lost 12; bases outside the gene matches: 21. CDR3 residues: CASTDRTGASTMAQFF. CDR3 coding DNA: TGTGCCAGCACCGACCGAACAGGGGCGAGTACAATGGCGCAGTTCTTC.

The chain employs TRBV30 and TRBJ1-6, with a possible D match to TRBD1 (5 bases). Trimming stripped 1 base from V and 13 bases from J, with 11 bases between. CDR1 GTSNPN and CDR2 SVGIG come from the germline V gene (reference sequence). The CDR3 has 12 amino acids. The CDR3 loop is CAWSGGERPLHF. The CDR3 DNA reads TGTGCCTGGAGTGGGGGGGAGAGGCCCCTCCACTTT.

The rearrangement joins TRBV11-2 to TRBJ2-1; 8 bases match TRBD2. The CDR3 extends over 15 amino acids. V gave up 0 bases and J gave up 4 bases; unmatched junction bases: 2. The V gene's germline CDR1 is SGHAT and CDR2 FQNNGV. CDR3 in amino acids: CASSLEASGYNEQFF. DNA for the CDR3: TGTGCCAGCAGCTTAGAGGCTAGCGGGTACAATGAGCAGTTCTTC.

This clone was found once. The V and J genes are TRBV7-3 and TRBJ1-6; 10 bases align to TRBD1. CDR1 SGHTA and CDR2 FQGTGA come from the germline V gene. V lost 5 bases and J lost 8; bases outside the gene matches: 6. The CDR3 sequence is 15 residues long. The CDR3 bases are TGTGCCAGCAGCAAAGACAGGGGGCGAGATTCACCCCTCCACTTT. This codes for CASSKDRGRDSPLHF.

This clone was observed once. The chain joins TRBV2 to TRBJ2-7; 8 nucleotides align to TRBD1. Germline lookup yields CDR1 SNHLY and CDR2 FYNNEI. The CDR3 spans 13 residues. After removal of 10 bases from V and 6 bases from J, the junction contained 11 bases not matched to a gene. CDR3 protein: CAILDRDGGEQYF. In DNA, the CDR3 is TGTGCCATCCTGGACAGGGACGGGGGCGAGCAGTACTTC.

The chain is built from TRBV6-6 and TRBJ1-1; no definite D call. This CDR3 region has 12 residues. V lost 2 bases, J lost 0 bases, and 1 base lay in between. Germline V gene lookup returns CDR1 MNHNY and CDR2 SVGAGI (reference sequence). The CDR3 is CASSYVNTEAFF. CDR3 sequence (DNA): TGTGCCAGCAGTTACGTGAACACTGAAGCTTTCTTT.

This chain connects TRBV4-1 to TRBJ2-1; tentatively, D is TRBD1 or TRBD2 (5 bases each). This CDR3 region has 16 residues. Germline values: CDR1 MGHRA, CDR2 YSYEKL. Trimming shortened V by 4 bases and J by 4 bases, and 17 bases separated the two germline ends. The DNA of the CDR3 is TGCGCCAGCAGCCCTGAGACCGGGGCGATATACAATGAGCAGTTCTTC. The encoded protein is CASSPETGAIYNEQFF.

V is TRBV6-5 and J is TRBJ1-1; no definite D call. CDR1 is MNHEY and CDR2 is SVGAGI in the germline V gene. The V gene lost 0 bases and the J gene lost 2 bases, with 10 bases spanning the gap. This CDR3 has 15 residues. In DNA, the CDR3 is TGTGCCAGCAGTTACTCGGGTATGCCTAACACTGAAGCTTTCTTT. This translates into CASSYSGMPNTEAFF.

The chain uses TRBV5-1 and TRBJ2-2, with D hard to call. Germline-derived CDR1 and CDR2 are SGHRS and YFSETQ. With 0 bases removed from V and 3 bases from J, the gap between germline ends came to 6 bases. The CDR3 consists of 14 residues. The CDR3 is CASSLGTYTGELFF. DNA for the CDR3: TGCGCCAGCAGCTTGGGGACCTACACCGGGGAGCTGTTTTTT.

The chain couples TRBV24-1 to TRBJ2-2; tentatively, D is TRBD1 (6 bases). Trimming removed 6 bases from V and 5 bases from J, with 9 bases in between. There are 13 residues in the CDR3. Germline V lookup: CDR1 KGHDR, CDR2 SFDVKD. Here the CDR3 reads CATSTGSTGELFF. In nucleotides, the CDR3 is TGTGCCACCAGTACAGGGTCGACCGGGGAGCTGTTTTTT.

The CDR3 sequence: CASNPGQATNEKLFF. CDR3 DNA: TGTGCCAGTAACCCTGGACAGGCGACTAATGAAAAACTGTTTTTT. The V call is TRBV19, the J call TRBJ1-4, with 7 bases aligning to TRBD1. The CDR3 runs to 15 residues. The germline V gene encodes CDR1 LNHDA and CDR2 SQIVND (reference sequence). J was trimmed by 2 bases and V by 7 bases; bases with no gene match: 7.

V gene TRBV7-3 combines with J gene TRBJ2-3; 7 nucleotides match TRBD2. The V gene's germline CDR1 is SGHTA and CDR2 FQGTGA. The CDR3 loop spans 12 amino acids. Trimming removed 1 base from V and 11 bases from J; junction bases left unmatched: 3. The CDR3 sequence is CASSLSAGEQYF. Here the CDR3 DNA reads TGTGCCAGCAGCTTAAGTGCGGGGGAGCAGTATTTT.

The chain has TRBV14 and TRBJ2-7; D remains unclear. The CDR3 extends over 15 amino acids. Trimming removed 0 bases from V and 7 bases from J, with 16 bases in between. Germline V gene lookup returns CDR1 SGHDN and CDR2 FVKESK. In DNA, the CDR3 is TGTGCCAGCAGCCAAGATTGGGCGGTTCCTAAGGAGCAGTACTTC. This codes for CASSQDWAVPKEQYF.

The chain couples TRBV5-1 to TRBJ2-7; 7 bases match TRBD1. Losses at the gene ends were 1 base for V and 2 bases for J; bases not matched to a gene: 21. Germline V CDR1 and CDR2: SGHRS, YFSETQ. This CDR3 spans 20 amino acids. CDR3 coding DNA: TGCGCCAGCAGCTTGTACTACTTGCCGCGAGGAGACAGGGATCCCTACGAGCAGTACTTC. As protein: CASSLYYLPRGDRDPYEQYF.

The chain couples TRBV7-3 to TRBJ2-3; weak D call: TRBD2 (6 bases). Looked up from germline, CDR1 is SGHTA and CDR2 is FQGTGA. V shed 1 base and J shed 1 base, with 9 bases lying between them. CDR3 length: 15 residues. The CDR3, as DNA: TGTGCCAGCAGCTTAATGGGCGGGGGCACAGATACGCAGTATTTT. Its translation is CASSLMGGGTDTQYF.

J is TRBJ1-2 and V is TRBV6-1; TRBD1 agrees at 10 bases. Losses at the gene ends were 2 bases for V and 4 bases for J; bases not matched to a gene: 7. CDR1 and CDR2 from the germline V gene are MNHNS and SASEGT. The CDR3 spans 16 residues. Here the CDR3 DNA reads TGTGCCAGCAGTGAATTCGGGACAGGGGAGACCTATGGCTACACCTTC. Its translation: CASSEFGTGETYGYTF.

The chain recombines TRBV5-1 with TRBJ1-1, with D unresolved. The CDR3 contains 15 residues. Trimming cost V 3 bases and J 2 bases, with 14 bases left between them. Germline V lookup: CDR1 SGHRS, CDR2 YFSETQ. The CDR3 loop is CASSWTVTTNTEAFF. In DNA form, the CDR3 reads TGCGCCAGCAGCTGGACCGTCACTACTAACACTGAAGCTTTCTTT.

The V and J genes are TRBV11-3 and TRBJ2-4, with 9 bases identical to TRBD2. The ends lost 2 bases at V and 3 bases at J; junction bases unmatched: 14. The CDR3 sequence is 19 residues long. CDR1 and CDR2 (germline): SGHNT, YENEEA. CDR3 region: CASSLKAGGPLIIKNIQYF. Here the CDR3 DNA reads TGTGCCAGCAGCTTAAAGGCGGGGGGGCCCCTCATTATCAAAAACATTCAGTACTTC.

The chain combines TRBV5-8 with TRBJ1-4, with D uncertain. V was clipped by 3 bases and J by 6 bases, with 9 bases between them. There are 13 residues in the CDR3. CDR1 is SGHTS, CDR2 YDEGEE, per germline. The CDR3 here is CASSWIGHEKLFF. CDR3 coding DNA: TGTGCCAGCAGCTGGATTGGCCATGAAAAACTGTTTTTT.